These 30 T cell receptor beta chains were all obtained from the same sample, sequenced in a study of blood T cell repertoires in COVID-19. The assay was immunoSEQ multiplex PCR, and TCRdb's table has in-frame clones only and misses some. The data hold hundreds of thousands of clones, with more than 70% observed a single time. Sequencing used peripheral blood. Receptors originate from a woman aged 45-65 years with COVID-19, enrolled during active disease.

The chain carries TRBV5-5 and TRBJ1-4; TRBD1 is a possible D gene (6 bases). V was clipped by 4 bases and J by 6 bases, with 19 bases between them. CDR3 length equals 16 residues. From germline, CDR1 is SGHKS and CDR2 YYEKEE (reference sequence). CDR3 loop: CASSPGGQGGDEKLFF. The CDR3 nucleotides are TGTGCCAGCAGCCCCGGGGGGCAAGGTGGCGATGAAAAACTGTTTTTT.

The gene calls are TRBV24-1 and TRBJ2-3, with D possibly matching TRBD2 (5 bases). Germline-derived CDR1 and CDR2 are KGHDR and SFDVKD. This CDR3 has 12 amino acids. Trimming removed 1 base from V and 8 bases from J, with 6 bases in between. The CDR3 region is CATSDFAGTQYF. CDR3 bases: TGTGCCACCAGTGATTTCGCGGGTACGCAGTATTTT.

The chain recombines TRBV6-5 with TRBJ1-1, with TRBD1 as a possible D gene (6 bases). Trimming left V 8 bases short and J 4 bases short, with 17 bases between. The CDR3 runs 14 residues. Germline assignment: CDR1 MNHEY and CDR2 SVGAGI. The CDR3 DNA reads TGTGCCAGCCACACAGGGTGGTCGAGCACTGAAGCTTTCTTT. This sequence encodes CASHTGWSSTEAFF.

This clone appeared a single time. The rearrangement joins TRBV5-1 to TRBJ1-2; D may be TRBD1 (6 bases). The CDR3 is 14 residues long. Germline V lookup: CDR1 SGHRS, CDR2 YFSETQ. With 4 bases removed from V and 5 bases from J, the gap between germline ends came to 15 bases. The CDR3, as DNA: TGCGCCAGCAGCCAGGATGGACAGCCGTATGGCTACACCTTC. As protein: CASSQDGQPYGYTF.

V usage is TRBV19 and J usage is TRBJ2-1; the D gene is possibly TRBD2 (6 bases). V lost 9 bases to trimming and J lost 1 base, with 16 bases between them. The CDR3 extends over 15 amino acids. The germline CDR1 and CDR2 sequences are LNHDA and SQIVND (reference sequence). The CDR3 DNA follows: TGTGCCAGCCGTGTCCTAGCGAATTCCTACAATGAGCAGTTCTTC. Encoded protein: CASRVLANSYNEQFF. Supplemented by reference TRBV19 and TRBJ2-1, the full variable domain reads DGGITQSPKYLFRKEGQNVTLSCEQNLNHDAMYWYRQDPGQGLRLIYYSQIVNDFQKGDIAEGYSVSREKKESFPLTVTSAQKNPTAFYLCASRVLANSYNEQFFGPGTRLTVL.

The chain combines TRBV7-5 with TRBJ1-2; the table gives TRBD1 as D, unverified against the DNA. TRBV7-5 is reported as a pseudogene. CDR3 length equals 14 residues. The CDR3 loop is CAHDPPGQDYGYTF. CDR3 nucleotide sequence: TGTGCCCACGACCCCCCGGGACAGGACTATGGCTACACCTTC.

The V and J genes are TRBV5-1 and TRBJ1-2, with a weak D call TRBD1 (6 bases). Deletions cut 2 bases from V and 8 bases from J, with 22 bases between. Per germline, CDR1 SGHRS and CDR2 YFSETQ. This CDR3 is built from 16 residues. CDR3 coding DNA: TGCGCCAGCAGCTTCGGGTCAGGGGCGAACTATGAGGGCTACACCTTC. Residues: CASSFGSGANYEGYTF.

The chain uses TRBV11-2 and TRBJ2-1, with 10 bases identical to TRBD2. The length of the CDR3 is 16 residues. V was pared by 0 bases and J by 7 bases, with 6 bases of the junction left unmatched. Germline values: CDR1 SGHAT, CDR2 FQNNGV. The CDR3 coding sequence is TGTGCCAGCAGCTTAGAATCGCTAGCGGGGGCTAATGAGCAGTTCTTC. This gives the protein CASSLESLAGANEQFF.

This clone was counted a few times. This sequence joins TRBV3-1 (or the pseudogene TRBV3-2) and TRBJ2-2, with 7 nucleotides matching TRBD2. CDR3 length equals 14 residues. Germline V gene lookup returns CDR1 LGHDT and CDR2 YNNKEL (reference sequence). The J segment lost 5 bases and the V segment lost 4 bases, leaving 4 bases of the junction unmatched. CDR3 DNA sequence: TGTGCCAGCAGCCCCCGGGGGGAAACCGGGGAGCTGTTTTTT. Translating it yields CASSPRGETGELFF.

The J gene is TRBJ2-3, the V gene TRBV5-1; 12 bases agree with TRBD2. The CDR3 is 18 residues long. The germline V gene has CDR1 SGHRS and CDR2 YFSETQ. The V segment lost 0 bases and the J segment 0 bases; nucleotides outside the gene matches: 5. The CDR3: CASSLGLAGAQSTDTQYF. The CDR3 nucleotides are TGCGCCAGCAGCTTGGGACTAGCGGGGGCCCAGAGCACAGATACGCAGTATTTT.

The chain couples TRBV10-1 to TRBJ1-6; 10 nucleotides line up with TRBD1. The CDR3 extends over 14 amino acids. V was clipped by 6 bases and J by 8 bases; unmatched bases: 4. The germline V gene encodes CDR1 WNHNN and CDR2 SYGVQD (reference sequence). The CDR3 sequence is CASSPGQGDSPLHF. DNA of the CDR3: TGCGCCAGCAGCCCTGGACAGGGGGATTCACCCCTCCACTTT.

The chain links TRBV28 to TRBJ1-1; the match to TRBD1 covers 7 bases. V trimming: 8 bases; J trimming: 5 bases; junction bases outside the gene matches: 11. The germline CDR1 and CDR2 sequences are MDHEN and SYDVKM. The CDR3 consists of 14 residues. The CDR3, as DNA: TGTGCCAGCTTCGAGGAGGGGGCGCGGACTGAAGCTTTCTTT. Translation: CASFEEGARTEAFF.

The chain recombines TRBV10-3 with TRBJ1-2; 7 bases match TRBD1. CDR3 size: 14 residues. Losses at the gene ends were 4 bases for V and 6 bases for J; bases not matched to a gene: 8. CDR1 is ENHRY and CDR2 is SYGVKD in the germline V gene. In DNA, the CDR3 is TGTGCCATCAGTGTAGGGGGCGCGTTAGATGGCTACACCTTC. It translates to CAISVGGALDGYTF.

This sequence joins TRBV2 and TRBJ1-6, with 7 nucleotides matching TRBD1. Germline CDR1 SNHLY, CDR2 FYNNEI. The CDR3 is made up of 13 amino acids. V was clipped by 11 bases and J by 8 bases; unmatched bases: 9. In DNA, the CDR3 is TGTGCCTTAACCGGGACAGAAGATTCACCCCTCCACTTT. It yields the protein CALTGTEDSPLHF.

V usage is TRBV3-1 (or the pseudogene TRBV3-2) and J usage is TRBJ2-3; D perhaps matches TRBD2 (7 bases). There are 15 residues in the CDR3. Germline V gene data show CDR1 as LGHDT and CDR2 as YNNKEL (reference sequence). Trimming shortened V by 2 bases and J by 6 bases, and 15 bases separated the two germline ends. The CDR3 nucleotides read TGTGCCAGCAGCCAAAGAGGGGGGGCCGGTGATACGCAGTATTTT. Protein sequence: CASSQRGGAGDTQYF.

This chain uses TRBV9 with TRBJ2-3; possible D gene TRBD2, 6 bases. Germline CDR1 SGDLS, CDR2 YYNGEE. CDR3 length: 14 residues. V dropped 5 bases and J dropped 4 bases, with 14 bases sitting between them. The CDR3 nucleotides read TGTGCCAGCAGTCCCGGGGACTTCTCAGATACGCAGTATTTT. This gives the protein CASSPGDFSDTQYF.

V usage is TRBV6-6 and J usage is TRBJ2-7; 11 bases map to TRBD1. The germline gives CDR1 MNHNY, CDR2 SVGAGI (reference sequence). Trimming cost V 7 bases and J 4 bases; bases outside gene matches: 6. There are 14 residues in the CDR3. For the CDR3, the DNA is TGTGCCAGCATCATGGGACAGGGGGTTTACGAGCAGTACTTC. Translated, it gives CASIMGQGVYEQYF.

The chain recombines TRBV27 with TRBJ2-2; weak D call: TRBD1 (6 bases). V shed 8 bases and J shed 0 bases, with 16 bases lying between them. CDR3 length: 16 residues. Germline V gene sequence: CDR1 MNHEY, CDR2 SMNVEV (reference sequence). CDR3 nucleotide sequence: TGTGCCAGCCGAGACGACCGGACAGCGAACACCGGGGAGCTGTTTTTT. Translating it yields CASRDDRTANTGELFF.

This clone was seen only a few times. This chain connects TRBV6-1 to TRBJ1-4, with D unclear. In germline, CDR1 is MNHNS, CDR2 SASEGT. The CDR3 contains 13 residues. V dropped 1 base and J dropped 14 bases, with 14 bases sitting between them. CDR3 amino acids: CASSEVAPSDLFF. The DNA of the CDR3 is TGTGCCAGCAGTGAAGTGGCCCCCTCAGATCTGTTTTTT.

The chain carries TRBV9 and TRBJ1-1; D remains unclear. V was cut by 4 bases and J by 3 bases, with 16 bases left in between. The germline V gene encodes CDR1 SGDLS and CDR2 YYNGEE. The CDR3 runs 15 residues. CDR3 DNA sequence: TGTGCCAGCAGCCTCTCGTCGAGGGTCGACACTGAAGCTTTCTTT. It codes for CASSLSSRVDTEAFF.

The chain links TRBV2 to TRBJ2-7; TRBD1 aligns across 8 bases. V shed 7 bases, J shed 3 bases, and the junction held 8 bases outside the gene matches. CDR1 is SNHLY and CDR2 is FYNNEI in the germline V gene. CDR3 length equals 14 residues. CDR3 region: CASIQGAGYYEQYF. The CDR3 coding sequence is TGTGCCAGCATCCAGGGGGCAGGGTACTACGAGCAGTACTTC.

This chain links TRBV7-9 with TRBJ1-4; D is possibly TRBD1 (6 bases). The CDR3 spans 14 residues. The V gene lost 4 bases and the J gene lost 0 bases, with 6 bases spanning the gap. Germline V lookup: CDR1 SEHNR, CDR2 FQNEAQ (reference sequence). In DNA form, the CDR3 reads TGTGCCAGCAGCTGGACAGCAACTAATGAAAAACTGTTTTTT. Protein: CASSWTATNEKLFF.

This chain connects TRBV6-4 to TRBJ1-1, with a weak D call TRBD1 (5 bases). Germline values: CDR1 MRHNA, CDR2 SNTAGT. V was shortened by 2 bases and J by 1 base, with 14 bases between the two germline ends. This CDR3 region has 16 residues. The CDR3 sequence is CASSDASGRGNTEAFF. The CDR3 bases are TGTGCCAGCAGTGACGCCTCAGGGCGGGGGAACACTGAAGCTTTCTTT.

The rearrangement links TRBV27 to TRBJ2-6; D possibly corresponds to TRBD1 (6 bases). Germline V lookup: CDR1 MNHEY, CDR2 SMNVEV (reference sequence). V was clipped by 10 bases and J by 2 bases, with 9 bases between them. The length of the CDR3 is 13 residues. The CDR3 here is CATTGTGANVLTF. CDR3 DNA: TGTGCCACCACAGGGACTGGGGCCAACGTCCTGACTTTC.

This clone was picked up a small number of times. The chain joins TRBV5-4 to TRBJ1-1, with no clear D. Trimming removed 4 bases from V and 4 bases from J, with 14 bases in between. Germline V CDR1 and CDR2: SGHNT, YYREEE (reference sequence). The CDR3 totals 14 residues. DNA of the CDR3: TGTGCCAGCAGCCCTGCGGGAATGATCACTGAAGCTTTCTTT. Residues: CASSPAGMITEAFF. The complete variable domain, with remaining parts taken from reference TRBV5-4 and TRBJ1-1, reads ETGVTQSPTHLIKTRGQQVTLRCSSQSGHNTVSWYQQALGQGPQFIFQYYREEENGRGNFPPRFSGLQFPNYSSELNVNALELDDSALYLCASSPAGMITEAFFGQGTRLTVV.

The gene calls are TRBV10-3 and TRBJ2-7; D is perhaps TRBD1 (6 bases). Germline lookup yields CDR1 ENHRY and CDR2 SYGVKD. The CDR3 is 13 amino acids. Trimming took 6 bases from V and 2 from J, leaving 11 bases between them. The CDR3 DNA reads TGTGCCATCAGACAGGGATCCCCCTACGAGCAGTACTTC. Amino acid sequence: CAIRQGSPYEQYF.

This chain uses TRBV2 with TRBJ1-1; TRBD1 agrees at 8 bases. V gave up 5 bases and J gave up 8 bases; unmatched junction bases: 4. CDR1 and CDR2 (germline): SNHLY, FYNNEI. The CDR3 spans 12 residues. The CDR3, as DNA: TGTGCCAGCAGTACAGGGGGGACGGAAGCTTTCTTT. Its translation is CASSTGGTEAFF.

The gene calls are TRBV5-4 and TRBJ2-2; the D gene is possibly TRBD2 (6 bases). This CDR3 is built from 17 residues. Germline values: CDR1 SGHNT, CDR2 YYREEE (reference sequence). V was shortened by 0 bases and J by 6 bases, with 18 bases between the two germline ends. The chain's CDR3 is CASSLEKAGILAGELFF. In nucleotides, the CDR3 is TGTGCCAGCAGCTTGGAGAAGGCGGGGATACTGGCCGGGGAGCTGTTTTTT.

This clone appeared a few times. The CDR3 loop reads CASSLAAGRSYEQYF. CDR3 in DNA: TGTGCCAGCAGCTTAGCGGCGGGGCGTTCCTACGAGCAGTACTTC. The chain combines TRBV7-9 with TRBJ2-7, with a possible D match to TRBD2 (6 bases). This CDR3 has 15 residues. Trimming pared 0 bases from V and 1 base from J, leaving 10 bases between. Germline lookup yields CDR1 SEHNR and CDR2 FQNEAQ (reference sequence).

The chain recombines TRBV7-6 with TRBJ2-5; 8 positions match TRBD2. Losses at the gene ends were 0 bases for V and 7 bases for J; bases not matched to a gene: 16. Germline V CDR1 and CDR2: SGHVS, FNYEAQ. CDR3 length: 18 amino acids. CDR3 in DNA: TGTGCCAGCAGCTTAGCGGGGGCGGGGGGCCTCCGAATGTCGACCCAGTACTTC. Protein sequence: CASSLAGAGGLRMSTQYF.